The present TCR beta chain was sequenced within a study of cytomegalovirus exposure and HLA in healthy donors. Study-level results: Rarity characterized most TCR sequences, yet some public TCRs appeared in many donors.

Germline loops: CDR1 SGHRS, CDR2 YFSETQ. This CDR3 has 16 residues. Trimming cost V 4 bases and J 2 bases; bases outside gene matches: 11. The PCR made use of 60 Vbeta and 13 Jbeta primers. Authors' processing steps: In a later analysis, 79 million or so unique TCR beta chains included roughly 11 million shared by two or more donors. TCRdb's table, derived via immunoSEQ multiplex PCR, lists solely in-frame clones and lacks some. For V, J and clone size, that table is used; D and trimming come from the DNA. Among hundreds of thousands of clones listed, 70% to 90% were seen once. Concerning this clone: What it recognizes is unknown.

The TCR comes from a woman aged 18-29 years in good health and CMV-seronegative. The chain recombines TRBV5-1 with TRBJ1-1; 7 bases are a match to TRBD1. Sequencing used PBMCs. The CDR3 reads CASSPQEGGFNTEAFF. CDR3 coding DNA: TGCGCCAGCAGCCCCCAGGAAGGGGGCTTCAACACTGAAGCTTTCTTT.